This TCR beta chain came from a study of preoperative IRX-2 immunotherapy in early breast cancer. Specified treatment: preoperative locoregional IRX-2 cytokine immunotherapy. Patients received preoperative, locoregional IRX-2 cytokine immunotherapy in a phase Ib study. The table came from immunoSEQ multiplex PCR; TCRdb's copy has only in-frame clones and leaves some out. The sample lists around 57,000 clones, roughly 94% occurring once. The CDR3 is made up of 15 amino acids. CDR1 and CDR2 from the germline V gene are MGHRA and YSYEKL. Between the trimmed V and J ends, which lost 0 bases and 5 bases, there was a span of 10 bases.

The sample was taken from a patient treated with IRX-2 immunotherapy. The V gene is TRBV4-1, the J gene TRBJ2-2, with D possibly matching TRBD2 (6 bases). This sequence was found in a human donor with breast cancer. This chain's CDR3 is CASSQDGRATGELFF. CDR3 bases: TGCGCCAGCAGCCAAGACGGGAGAGCGACCGGGGAGCTGTTTTTT.